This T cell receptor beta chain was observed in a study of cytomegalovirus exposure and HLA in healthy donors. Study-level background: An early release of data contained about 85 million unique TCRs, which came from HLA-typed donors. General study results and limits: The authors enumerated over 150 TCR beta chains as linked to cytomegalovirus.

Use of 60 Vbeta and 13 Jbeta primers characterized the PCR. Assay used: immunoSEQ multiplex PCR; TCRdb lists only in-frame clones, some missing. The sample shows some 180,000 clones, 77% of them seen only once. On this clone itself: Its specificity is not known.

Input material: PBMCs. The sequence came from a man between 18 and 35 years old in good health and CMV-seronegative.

CDR3 DNA: TGCAGCGTTGAAGTCGGGCGGGGCGCCTACGAGCAGTACTTC. Its translation is CSVEVGRGAYEQYF. The V gene is TRBV29-1, the J gene TRBJ2-7; weak D call: TRBD2 (6 bases). V was cut by 1 base and J by 2 bases, with 12 bases left in between. Germline assignment: CDR1 SQVTM and CDR2 ANQGSEA. The CDR3 is made up of 14 amino acids.